This TCR beta chain was captured in a study of breast tumors, draining lymph nodes, adjacent tissues listed by TCRdb under 2016. Looking at the study overall: Breast cancer patients provided tumor, adjacent nontumor tissue and axillary lymph nodes, and the study compared the TCR beta repertoires across these three sources. In human breast cancer, the study set out to assess how tumor, surrounding tissue and draining lymph node repertoires relate to one another and whether T cells might be exchanged between them. Results and caveats for the whole study, not just this receptor: Tumor and nontumor tissue repertoires were found to be significantly more similar in luminal-like than in basal-like breast cancer. T-cell repertoire diversity in tumors was found to be lower than in lymph nodes but higher than in nontumor tissue, and preferential V and J gene usage was observed. The data were judged consistent with most tumor T cells deriving from the lymph node and then expanding within tumor tissue. The conclusion that tumor T cells originate in lymph nodes was presented as consistent with a hypothesis rather than as directly demonstrated.

Sequencing was carried out with an Illumina HiSeq 2000. Multiplex PCR amplification was used to generate the TCR beta chain libraries. High-throughput sequencing was used to analyze the amplified TCR beta chain products. The public reads were quality trimmed at Q25 with fastp and then assembled into clones with MiXCR by TCRdb, keeping productive beta chains. Each entry merges the rows of one CDR3 protein and shows their most common DNA and genes. For this sample there are under 150,000 distinct CDR3 sequences; less than 20% appear just once. The ten largest clones take up less than 4% of the sample. At the junction V is shortened by 3 bases and J by 0 bases, with 18 bases in between. Reading from cysteine to phenylalanine, the CDR3 counts 16 amino acids. The read is trimmed to its CDR3 DNA, 48 bases read in frame from base 1. From the germline V gene (reference sequence), CDR1 is DFQATT and CDR2 is SNEGSKA.

At least ten counts were recorded for this clonotype. Its binding antigen is unknown. It has no much larger one-base neighbor in the sample; base qualities were not kept. Lymph node samples were obtained from the axillary draining lymph nodes of breast cancer patients. The chain employs TRBV20-1 and TRBJ2-7, with the D gene call left open. Sample: axillary lymph node tissue. The clonotype was recovered from a female donor with breast cancer. Some clones in this sample may be carry-over from other donors' samples. The bases are TGCAGTGCTAGTCCTCGGAAAGCCGATAGCTCCTACGAGCAGTACTTC. Translated, this gives CSASPRKADSSYEQYF.